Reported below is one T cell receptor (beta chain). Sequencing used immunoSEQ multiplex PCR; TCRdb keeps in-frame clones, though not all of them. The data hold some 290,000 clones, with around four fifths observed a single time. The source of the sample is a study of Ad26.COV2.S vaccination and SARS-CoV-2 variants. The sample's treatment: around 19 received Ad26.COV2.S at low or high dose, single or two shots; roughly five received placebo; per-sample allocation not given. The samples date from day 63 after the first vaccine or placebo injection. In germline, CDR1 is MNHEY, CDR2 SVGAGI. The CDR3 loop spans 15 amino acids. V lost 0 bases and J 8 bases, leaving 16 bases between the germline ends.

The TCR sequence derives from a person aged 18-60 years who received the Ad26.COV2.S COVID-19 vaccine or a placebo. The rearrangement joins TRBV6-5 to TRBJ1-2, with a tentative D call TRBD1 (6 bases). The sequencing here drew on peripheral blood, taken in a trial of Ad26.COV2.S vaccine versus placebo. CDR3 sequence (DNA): TGTGCCAGCAGTTACTCGAAATGGGGGGGCGACGGCTACACCTTC. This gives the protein CASSYSKWGGDGYTF.